The clone carrying this TCR beta chain occurred a few times. Its specificity is unknown. These data are taken from a study of beta chain features in type 1 diabetes. Study as a whole: The patients were much like the healthy donors in age, gender and cell yields. Examination of sorted cells across all samples involved over 95 million cells. General observations from the study: At VDJ recombination sites, type 1 diabetes patients had fewer insertions and more deleted nucleotides. Within patients, naive, central memory and Treg TCRB repertoires seemed more similar than within healthy donors.

The CDR3 consists of 15 residues. Germline V CDR1 and CDR2: SQVTM, ANQGSEA. Trimming stripped 4 bases from V and 0 bases from J, with 13 bases between. The sequenced template was cDNA made from the entire isolated RNA. TCRdb's copy holds only in-frame clones and misses some; the assay was immunoSEQ multiplex PCR. The sample lists approximately 400,000 clones; roughly 16% were seen once. The rearrangement links TRBV29-1 to TRBJ1-3; maybe TRBD1 (5 bases). Specimen: naive CD4+ T cells from blood. The sequence was collected from a woman younger than 35 in good health. For the CDR3, the DNA is TGCAGCGTTGTAAGTCAGGGCTTCTCTGGAAACACCATATATTTT. Translated, it gives CSVVSQGFSGNTIYF.